These 23 T cell receptor beta chains were all obtained from the same sample, sequenced in a study of cytomegalovirus exposure and HLA in healthy donors. PCR employed 60 Vbeta and 13 Jbeta primers. Assay used: immunoSEQ multiplex PCR; TCRdb lists only in-frame clones, some missing. The sample yields about 180,000 clones, 81% seen once. Material for sequencing was PBMCs. The receptors here all came from a woman younger than 30 in good health and CMV-seropositive.

This clone showed up just a few times. V and J are TRBV13 and TRBJ2-1, with a possible D match to TRBD2 (6 bases). V dropped 4 bases and J dropped 7 bases, with 17 bases sitting between them. Germline CDR1 PRHDT, CDR2 FYEKMQ (reference sequence). The CDR3 extends over 15 amino acids. In DNA, the CDR3 is TGTGCCAGCAGCTCCCGGGACTCCCCTCGGAATGAGCAGTTCTTC. Translating it yields CASSSRDSPRNEQFF.

The chain uses TRBV5-4 and TRBJ2-7; TRBD2 might be the D (5 bases). With 0 bases removed from V and 0 bases from J, the gap between germline ends came to 10 bases. This CDR3 comprises 15 residues. CDR1 SGHNT and CDR2 YYREEE come from the germline V gene (reference sequence). The CDR3 region is CASSLELGSSYEQYF. The CDR3 bases are TGTGCCAGCAGCTTGGAGCTAGGGAGCTCCTACGAGCAGTACTTC.

The chain carries TRBV20-1 and TRBJ2-1; maybe TRBD1 (6 bases). Per the germline V gene, CDR1 is DFQATT and CDR2 is SNEGSKA (reference sequence). Trimming took 5 bases from V and 15 from J, leaving 14 bases between them. The CDR3 covers 10 residues. CDR3 nucleotide sequence: TGCAGTGCTCTACAGGGTTTAGCGTTCTTC. Amino acids: CSALQGLAFF.

V is TRBV19 and J is TRBJ2-7; 7 nucleotides align to TRBD1. With 9 bases clipped from V and 4 bases from J, the junction kept 18 bases outside the gene matches. This CDR3 spans 16 amino acids. The germline CDR1 and CDR2 sequences are LNHDA and SQIVND (reference sequence). In DNA form, the CDR3 reads TGTGCCAGCCGCTTAACAGGGGCCAGTGGTTTTTACGAGCAGTACTTC. It specifies CASRLTGASGFYEQYF.

The chain recombines TRBV6-1 with TRBJ1-6, with D maybe TRBD1 (6 bases). The CDR3 loop spans 15 amino acids. V lost 2 bases and J lost 6, with 11 bases in between. Germline CDR1 is MNHNS and CDR2 is SASEGT. CDR3: CASSELGGVNSPLHF. The CDR3 coding sequence is TGTGCCAGCAGTGAATTAGGGGGGGTTAATTCACCCCTCCACTTT.

The chain uses TRBV2 and TRBJ2-7; D possibly corresponds to TRBD1 (5 bases). The CDR3 is 16 residues long. Trimming shortened V by 0 bases and J by 4 bases, and 16 bases separated the two germline ends. Germline CDR1 SNHLY, CDR2 FYNNEI. CDR3 region: CASSEALRGQGYEQYF. The CDR3 DNA reads as TGTGCCAGCAGTGAAGCGCTAAGGGGTCAGGGTTACGAGCAGTACTTC. Full variable domain (outside the CDR3, taken from reference TRBV2 and TRBJ2-7): EPEVTQTPSHQVTQMGQEVILRCVPISNHLYFYWYRQILGQKVEFLVSFYNNEISEKSEIFDDQFSVERPDGSNFTLKIRSTKLEDSAMYFCASSEALRGQGYEQYFGPGTRLTVT.

The chain links TRBV19 to TRBJ2-1; the D is unclear. The CDR3 covers 14 residues. V was cut by 3 bases and J by 6 bases, with 12 bases left in between. CDR1 is LNHDA, CDR2 SQIVND, per germline (reference sequence). Here the CDR3 DNA reads TGTGCCAGTAGTATCTACCTAGAAGGCAATGAGCAGTTCTTC. It translates to CASSIYLEGNEQFF.

This chain connects TRBV13 to TRBJ2-3, with unresolved D. Germline CDR1 is PRHDT and CDR2 is FYEKMQ (reference sequence). V gave up 1 base and J gave up 0 bases, with 2 bases separating them. The CDR3 spans 13 residues. CDR3 DNA: TGTGCCAGCAGCTTAGTAAGCACAGATACGCAGTATTTT. Translating gives CASSLVSTDTQYF.

The CDR3 DNA is TGTGCCAGCAGCTTAGTCGCGTACCCCGGGGAGCTGTTTTTT. Translated, it gives CASSLVAYPGELFF. This chain connects TRBV7-9 to TRBJ2-2, with unresolved D. V was cut by 1 base and J by 6 bases, with 9 bases left in between. The germline V gene has CDR1 SEHNR and CDR2 FQNEAQ (reference sequence). The CDR3 covers 14 residues. The entire variable domain, with the rest obtained from reference TRBV7-9 and TRBJ2-2, is as follows: DTGVSQNPRHKITKRGQNVTFRCDPISEHNRLYWYRQTLGQGPEFLTYFQNEAQLEKSRLLSDRFSAERPKGSFSTLEIQRTEQGDSAMYLCASSLVAYPGELFFGEGSRLTVL.

The V and J genes are TRBV21-1 and TRBJ2-3; TRBD2 is the table's D call, not checked against the DNA. TRBV21-1 is an annotated pseudogene. There are 15 residues in the CDR3. CDR3 amino acids: CASGCKRGYTDTQYF. The CDR3 region has the DNA TGTGCCAGCGGATGTAAGCGGGGGTACACAGATACGCAGTATTTT.

V is TRBV4-3 and J is TRBJ2-1, with 7 bases aligning to TRBD2. The CDR3 sequence is 15 residues long. The junction had 6 bases not matched to a gene; V was cut back by 1 base and J by 6 bases. Germline CDR1 is LGHNA and CDR2 is YSLEER. The CDR3 region has the DNA TGCGCCAGCAGCCAAGGGGCGGGAGCGACCAATGAGCAGTTCTTC. Its translation: CASSQGAGATNEQFF.

The V gene is TRBV7-9, the J gene TRBJ1-1; D ambiguous. This CDR3 spans 15 amino acids. Trimming cost V 5 bases and J 0 bases, with 13 bases left between them. In germline, CDR1 is SEHNR, CDR2 FQNEAQ (reference sequence). In nucleotides, the CDR3 is TGTGCCAGCAGCCAGTTGGCAAACATGAACACTGAAGCTTTCTTT. This sequence encodes CASSQLANMNTEAFF.

Notes on this clone: An end of the junction does not agree with germline; a read error may underlie this. The V call is TRBV28, the J call TRBJ1-2, with 8 positions matching TRBD1. There are 13 residues in the CDR3. CDR1 and CDR2 (germline): MDHEN, SYDVKM. CDR3 region: CASNLIPGQVYTF. CDR3 bases: TGTGCCAGCAATTTAATCCCGGGACAGGTCTACACCTTC.

V usage is TRBV11-2 and J usage is TRBJ2-2; D unresolved. The CDR3 contains 13 residues. With 5 bases removed from V and 5 bases from J, the gap between germline ends came to 9 bases. CDR1 and CDR2 from the germline V gene are SGHAT and FQNNGV. CDR3 sequence reads: CASSVERTGELFF. CDR3 coding DNA: TGTGCCAGCAGCGTGGAGCGAACCGGGGAGCTGTTTTTT. Variable domain in full (rest from reference TRBV11-2 and TRBJ2-2): EAGVAQSPRYKIIEKRQSVAFWCNPISGHATLYWYQQILGQGPKLLIQFQNNGVVDDSQLPKDRFSAERLKGVDSTLKIQPAKLEDSAVYLCASSVERTGELFFGEGSRLTVL.

The CDR3 reads CASSSGPNYGYTF. The CDR3 coding sequence is TGTGCCAGCAGCTCAGGGCCCAACTATGGCTACACCTTC. The chain is built from TRBV5-6 and TRBJ1-2; D may be TRBD1 (5 bases). The CDR3 extends over 13 amino acids. Germline V lookup: CDR1 SGHDT, CDR2 YYEEEE. Trimming pared 3 bases from V and 2 bases from J, leaving 8 bases between.

V gene TRBV2 combines with J gene TRBJ1-4; tentative D call: TRBD1 (5 bases). V lost 4 bases to trimming and J lost 6 bases, with 15 bases between them. The CDR3 is 15 residues long. Germline CDR1 SNHLY, CDR2 FYNNEI. The CDR3 nucleotides read TGTGCCAGCAGTGTTTATCCGGGGGACCATGAAAAACTGTTTTTT. Protein: CASSVYPGDHEKLFF.

This clone was counted a few times. The chain has TRBV7-2 and TRBJ2-7, with D perhaps TRBD1 (6 bases). Deletions cut 5 bases from V and 1 base from J, with 9 bases between. The CDR3 loop spans 13 amino acids. The V gene's germline CDR1 is SGHTA and CDR2 FQGNSA. Written as DNA, the CDR3 is TGTGCCAGCAGCGCCGGGACATCCTACGAGCAGTACTTC. Amino acids: CASSAGTSYEQYF.

V gene TRBV9 combines with J gene TRBJ2-3, with D perhaps matching TRBD1 (6 bases). V was pared by 3 bases and J by 10 bases, with 18 bases between. Looked up from germline, CDR1 is SGDLS and CDR2 is YYNGEE. The CDR3 runs 14 residues. CDR3 sequence reads: CASSAGITGNSQYF. Written as DNA, the CDR3 is TGTGCCAGCAGCGCCGGGATTACAGGGAACTCGCAGTATTTT.

This clone has just one count. V usage is TRBV9 and J usage is TRBJ1-3, with D perhaps TRBD1 (5 bases). The CDR3 is made up of 16 amino acids. The V end lost 0 bases, the J end lost 0 bases, and 10 bases lay between the germline ends. Germline CDR1 SGDLS, CDR2 YYNGEE. Written as DNA, the CDR3 is TGTGCCAGCAGCGTAGGATCGACAGACTCTGGAAACACCATATATTTT. This encodes CASSVGSTDSGNTIYF.

The chain employs TRBV5-1 and TRBJ1-6; D is possibly TRBD1 (5 bases). The length of the CDR3 is 15 residues. Per germline, CDR1 SGHRS and CDR2 YFSETQ. The V end lost 4 bases, the J end lost 8 bases, and 16 bases lay between the germline ends. In nucleotides, the CDR3 is TGCGCCAGCAGCCTCCAAGGTCGGGGGGATTCACCCCTCCACTTT. Translating gives CASSLQGRGDSPLHF.

V is TRBV5-1 and J is TRBJ2-5, with a tentative D call TRBD1 (6 bases). Matching the DNA end better, TRBJ2-7 makes the J call doubtful. The CDR3 runs 14 residues. The germline CDR1 and CDR2 sequences are SGHRS and YFSETQ. CDR3 DNA sequence: TGCGCCAGCAGCTTGGCAGGGGAGATCCACGAGCAGTACTTC. Protein sequence: CASSLAGEIHEQYF.

The chain carries TRBV5-1 and TRBJ2-7; 7 nucleotides line up with TRBD2. Trimming at V came to 0 bases and at J to 3 bases, leaving 6 bases not matched to a gene. Germline V gene data show CDR1 as SGHRS and CDR2 as YFSETQ. This CDR3 contains 15 residues. The chain's CDR3 is CASSLAAGDLYEQYF. The CDR3 DNA reads as TGCGCCAGCAGCTTGGCGGCGGGGGATCTCTACGAGCAGTACTTC. The full variable domain, rest sourced from reference TRBV5-1 and TRBJ2-7, is KAGVTQTPRYLIKTRGQQVTLSCSPISGHRSVSWYQQTPGQGLQFLFEYFSETQRNKGNFPGRFSGRQFSNSRSEMNVSTLELGDSALYLCASSLAAGDLYEQYFGPGTRLTVT.

A note on this clone: At one end the junction does not follow the germline gene, possibly because of a read error. V and J are TRBV11-3 and TRBJ2-1, with D possibly being TRBD2 (7 bases). Germline CDR1 reads SGHNT; CDR2 reads YENEEA. The CDR3 has 14 residues. CDR3 sequence reads: CATSSGTKDNEQFF. The CDR3 nucleotides are TGTGCCACCAGCAGCGGGACAAAAGATAATGAGCAGTTCTTC.